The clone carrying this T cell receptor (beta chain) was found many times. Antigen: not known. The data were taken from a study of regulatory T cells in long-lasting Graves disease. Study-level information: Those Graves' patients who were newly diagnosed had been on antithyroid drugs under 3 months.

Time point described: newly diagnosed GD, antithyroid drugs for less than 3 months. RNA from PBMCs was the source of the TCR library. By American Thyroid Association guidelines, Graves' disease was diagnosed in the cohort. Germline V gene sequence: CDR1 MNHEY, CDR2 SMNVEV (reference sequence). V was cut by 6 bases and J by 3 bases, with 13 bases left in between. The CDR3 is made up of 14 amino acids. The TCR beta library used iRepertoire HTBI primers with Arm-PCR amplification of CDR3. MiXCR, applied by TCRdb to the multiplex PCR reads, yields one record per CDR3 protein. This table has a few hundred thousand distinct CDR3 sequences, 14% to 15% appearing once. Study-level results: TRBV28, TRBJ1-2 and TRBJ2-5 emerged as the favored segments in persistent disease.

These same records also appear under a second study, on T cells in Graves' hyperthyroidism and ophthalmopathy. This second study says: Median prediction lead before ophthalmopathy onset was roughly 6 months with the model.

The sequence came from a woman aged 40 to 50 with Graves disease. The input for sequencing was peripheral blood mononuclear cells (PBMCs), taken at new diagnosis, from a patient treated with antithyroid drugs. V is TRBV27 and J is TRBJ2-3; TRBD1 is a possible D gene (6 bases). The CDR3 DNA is TGTGCCAGCAGACAGACAGGTTCGACAGATACGCAGTATTTT. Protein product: CASRQTGSTDTQYF.